This T cell receptor (beta chain) was observed in a study of T cells after yellow fever vaccination. Trimming took 10 bases from V and 5 from J, leaving 11 bases between them. The CDR3 runs to 12 residues. A process of 5'RACE template switching, which added a universal primer site and UMIs, was used to make TCR cDNA. TCRdb called the 5' RACE reads again in MiXCR, with one record for every CDR3 protein. The sample yields 250,000 to 300,000 distinct CDR3 sequences, 10% to 15% seen once. This clonotype originated in a man aged 25 to 40 who received the YFV17D yellow fever vaccine. Source: CD4+ T cells sorted from PBMCs, taken 45 days after the yellow fever booster vaccination. The V call is TRBV23-1, the J call TRBJ2-2; TRBD1 is a possible D gene (5 bases). TRBV23-1 is recorded as an ORF, its role being uncertain. The CDR3 here is CATRRGTGELFF. The CDR3 DNA is TGCGCCACTAGAAGGGGTACCGGGGAGCTGTTTTTT.